Below, 8 T cell receptor beta chains from the same sample are listed, as sequenced in a study of early T cells in non-severe SARS-CoV-2 infection. Via MiXCR, TCRdb re-called the 5' RACE reads, giving one row per CDR3 protein. Altogether under 25,000 distinct CDR3 sequences are present, approximately 4.5% being singletons, with the ten largest covering about 7.8%. Input material: whole blood. The source of these receptors is an adult who was a healthcare worker with PCR-confirmed SARS-CoV-2 infection or an uninfected control (not recorded which).

This clonotype has a count of ten or more. The gene calls are TRBV9 and TRBJ2-1; D unclear. The germline CDR1 and CDR2 sequences are SGDLS and YYNGEE. Trimming removed 0 bases at V and 0 bases at J, with 7 bases between. CDR3 size: 15 residues. As DNA, the CDR3 is TGTGCCAGCAGCGTAGTGGCGGCCTCCTACAATGAGCAGTTCTTC. Amino acids: CASSVVAASYNEQFF. The whole variable domain, remainder taken from reference TRBV9 and TRBJ2-1, is DSGVTQTPKHLITATGQRVTLRCSPRSGDLSVYWYQQSLDQGLQFLIQYYNGEERAKGNILERFSAQQFPDLHSELNLSSLELGDSALYFCASSVVAASYNEQFFGPGTRLTVL.

This clonotype was picked up many times. The chain links TRBV3-1 to TRBJ1-6; weak D call: TRBD1 (5 bases). The ends were cut back, 0 bases at V and 10 bases at J, with 7 bases in the middle. This CDR3 has 13 amino acids. The germline CDR1 and CDR2 sequences are LGHDT and YNNKEL (reference sequence). DNA of the CDR3: TGTGCCAGCAGCCAAGAGGGGCTCTCACCCCTCCACTTT. It specifies CASSQEGLSPLHF.

The rearrangement uses TRBV2 and TRBJ1-1, with 8 nucleotides matching TRBD1. The ends lost 6 bases at V and 7 bases at J; junction bases unmatched: 4. Germline assignment: CDR1 SNHLY and CDR2 FYNNEI. The length of the CDR3 is 12 residues. The CDR3 spells CASRAQGVEAFF. The DNA for the CDR3 is TGTGCCAGCAGAGCACAGGGGGTTGAAGCTTTCTTT.

This clonotype was seen repeatedly, ten times or more. The rearrangement uses TRBV19 and TRBJ1-5; TRBD1 might be the D (6 bases). V was shortened by 8 bases and J by 7 bases, with 24 bases between the two germline ends. The CDR3 is made up of 16 amino acids. The germline V gene encodes CDR1 LNHDA and CDR2 SQIVND (reference sequence). CDR3 in DNA: TGTGCCAGTGATTTATTGGGGTCCGGGCAGGGGCAGCCCCAGCATTTT. Protein: CASDLLGSGQGQPQHF.

This clonotype was seen at least ten times. V is TRBV14 and J is TRBJ2-7; D remains ambiguous. This CDR3 region has 14 residues. The V gene's germline CDR1 is SGHDN and CDR2 FVKESK. V lost 1 base to trimming and J lost 3 bases, with 10 bases between them. CDR3 in amino acids: CASSQVVSHYEQYF. The CDR3, as DNA: TGTGCCAGCAGCCAAGTGGTCAGCCACTACGAGCAGTACTTC.

This clonotype has at least ten counts. The CDR3 nucleotides read TGCGCCAGGGCCGGACGTTCGAACACCGGGGAGCTGTTTTTT. This sequence encodes CARAGRSNTGELFF. The rearrangement uses TRBV4-3 and TRBJ2-2; D uncertain. This CDR3 comprises 14 residues. Germline-derived CDR1 and CDR2 are LGHNA and YSLEER. With 9 bases removed from V and 0 bases from J, the gap between germline ends came to 11 bases.

There are many counts of this clonotype. J is TRBJ2-3 and V is TRBV6-6; D not resolved. CDR3 length: 16 amino acids. Germline V gene lookup returns CDR1 MNHNY and CDR2 SVGAGI (reference sequence). V was clipped by 0 bases and J by 4 bases, with 14 bases between them. The CDR3 protein is CASSYSGLDGSDTQYF. CDR3 sequence (DNA): TGTGCCAGCAGTTACTCGGGGTTAGATGGGTCAGATACGCAGTATTTT.

This clonotype has just a few counts. The gene calls are TRBV7-9 and TRBJ2-6; D is ambiguous. Germline values: CDR1 SEHNR, CDR2 FQNEAQ (reference sequence). CDR3 length equals 14 residues. V was trimmed by 5 bases and J by 0 bases, leaving 5 bases between them. DNA of the CDR3: TGTGCCAGCAGCCATCCCTCTGGGGCCAACGTCCTGACTTTC. As protein: CASSHPSGANVLTF. Filled out from reference TRBV7-9 and TRBJ2-6, the complete variable domain reads DTGVSQNPRHKITKRGQNVTFRCDPISEHNRLYWYRQTLGQGPEFLTYFQNEAQLEKSRLLSDRFSAERPKGSFSTLEIQRTEQGDSAMYLCASSHPSGANVLTFGAGSRLTVL.